This TCR beta chain was identified in a study of OX40 agonist ivuxolimab in advanced cancers. The CDR3 is 16 amino acids. The germline V gene encodes CDR1 SEHNR and CDR2 FQNEAQ (reference sequence). Trimming cost V 2 bases and J 3 bases; bases outside gene matches: 4. The protocol was immunoSEQ multiplex PCR, while the TCRdb copy is restricted to in-frame clones and leaves out a portion. The table includes under 40,000 clones, around 84% detected once. The V gene is TRBV7-9, the J gene TRBJ1-3, with 10 bases aligning to TRBD1. The source is an adult with an advanced solid tumor such as melanoma, head and neck, liver or kidney cancer. Sequenced material: CD4+ or CD8+ T cells sorted from blood, taken in a trial of the OX40 agonist ivuxolimab. The CDR3 protein is CASSLWTGGSGNTIYF. Written as DNA, the CDR3 is TGTGCCAGCAGCTTATGGACAGGGGGAAGTGGAAACACCATATATTTT.